Given below is one T cell receptor (beta chain) in context. A CD45RA-negative memory subset and a CD45RA+ naive subset were separated from the CD4+ cells. The CDR3 is 15 residues long. V shed 2 bases and J shed 4 bases, with 15 bases lying between them. Germline loops: CDR1 MNHEY, CDR2 SVGAGI. Libraries were prepared by immunoSEQ multiplex PCR; TCRdb keeps only in-frame clonotypes and omits some of them. The sample records some 1.5 million clones, roughly 96% being singletons. This specimen belongs to a study of shared clonotypes between healthy human individuals. Overall study: The people who gave samples were two women and three men aged 18 to 49.

The sample comprised naive CD4+ T cells sorted from blood. Subset here: CD45RA+ positively selected. This receptor was obtained from a man aged 25 to 40 in good health. The chain employs TRBV6-5 and TRBJ2-7, with D unresolved. CDR3 DNA: TGTGCCAGCAGTTACCCGGTCAGGACCAATTACGAGCAGTACTTC. This codes for CASSYPVRTNYEQYF.